Listed here are 20 T cell receptor beta chains from one sample, sequenced in a study of control samples from healthy donors and cancer patients. TCRdb's copy holds only in-frame clones and misses some; the assay was immunoSEQ multiplex PCR. This sample has about 180,000 clones; roughly 92% occur once, and the top ten carry approximately 1.4%. The sample was blood. Receptors originate from a woman younger than 35 in good health.

The rearrangement links TRBV27 to TRBJ2-7; 8 bases match TRBD2. Germline assignment: CDR1 MNHEY and CDR2 SMNVEV (reference sequence). The CDR3 has 15 amino acids. V shed 7 bases and J 4 bases; nucleotides not matched to a gene: 12. The CDR3: CASKRYPGLDYEQYF. CDR3 DNA sequence: TGTGCCAGCAAGCGATACCCGGGACTAGATTACGAGCAGTACTTC.

The rearrangement links TRBV7-9 to TRBJ1-2; the D is unclear. Trimming removed 3 bases from V and 7 bases from J, with 21 bases in between. The CDR3 has 16 residues. Germline assignment: CDR1 SEHNR and CDR2 FQNEAQ (reference sequence). The CDR3 is CASSLYTGVSWGGYTF. CDR3 in DNA: TGTGCCAGCAGCTTGTATACCGGGGTCTCTTGGGGTGGCTACACCTTC.

The J gene is TRBJ1-6, the V gene TRBV7-2; D not certain. The V gene's germline CDR1 is SGHTA and CDR2 FQGNSA. This CDR3 comprises 13 residues. The CDR3 reads CVSTRQENSPLHF. CDR3 DNA: TGTGTTTCAACGCGGCAGGAGAATTCACCCCTCCACTTT.

The V gene is TRBV6-5, the J gene TRBJ2-2, with D perhaps TRBD1 (5 bases). CDR1 is MNHEY, CDR2 SVGAGI, per germline. The CDR3 totals 13 residues. With 7 bases removed from V and 6 bases from J, the gap between germline ends came to 12 bases. This chain's CDR3 is CASTTGIAGELFF. The CDR3 coding sequence is TGTGCCAGCACAACAGGCATAGCCGGGGAGCTGTTTTTT.

The chain employs TRBV3-1 (or the pseudogene TRBV3-2) and TRBJ2-7, with 7 bases identical to TRBD2. In germline, CDR1 is LGHDT, CDR2 YNNKEL (reference sequence). The J segment lost 5 bases and the V segment lost 1 base, leaving 11 bases of the junction unmatched. The CDR3 runs 16 residues. CDR3 nucleotide sequence: TGTGCCAGCAGCCAAGGACTTGGGGGGGGTACGAACGAGCAGTACTTC. Translated: CASSQGLGGGTNEQYF.

A remark on this clone: This may come from a read error, since a much larger clone is one base off. Other DNA sequences from this sample encode an identical CDR3 as well. The chain links TRBV3-1 (or the pseudogene TRBV3-2) to TRBJ2-5; D not certain. The germline gives CDR1 LGHDT, CDR2 YNNKEL (reference sequence). The CDR3 contains 11 residues. The V end was cut by 4 bases, the J end by 1 base, with 1 base between. CDR3 residues: CASSLQETQYF. In nucleotides, the CDR3 is TGTGCCAGCAGCCTCCAAGAGACCCAGTACTTC.

This chain connects TRBV29-1 to TRBJ1-1; D uncertain. CDR1 SQVTM and CDR2 ANQGSEA come from the germline V gene. The CDR3 has 11 residues. V was pared by 5 bases and J by 3 bases, with 7 bases between. This CDR3 reads CSVQADTEAFF. The DNA for the CDR3 is TGCAGCGTTCAAGCCGACACTGAAGCTTTCTTT.

The chain links TRBV6-2 or TRBV6-3 to TRBJ1-5; D uncertain. The V gene's germline CDR1 is MNHEY and CDR2 SVGEGT. V lost 5 bases to trimming and J lost 0 bases, with 8 bases between them. The CDR3 totals 14 residues. The CDR3 region is CASSGSYSNQPQHF. The CDR3 coding sequence is TGTGCCAGCAGTGGCAGTTATAGCAATCAGCCCCAGCATTTT.

The V gene is TRBV7-8, the J gene TRBJ2-1; 7 bases are a match to TRBD2. V dropped 5 bases and J dropped 7; count of bases not matched to a gene: 11. This CDR3 contains 15 residues. Germline-derived CDR1 and CDR2 are SGHVS and FQNEAQ. The CDR3 DNA reads TGTGCCAGCAGCCGTCGAACCGGGACTAAGAATGAGCAGTTCTTC. Protein: CASSRRTGTKNEQFF.

V usage is TRBV4-1 and J usage is TRBJ2-7; 13 nucleotides align to TRBD2. Germline V gives CDR1 MGHRA, CDR2 YSYEKL. CDR3 length equals 19 residues. V lost 0 bases and J lost 2; bases outside the gene matches: 10. The CDR3 spells CASSQEGRTSGGPTYEQYF. In DNA, the CDR3 is TGCGCCAGCAGCCAAGAAGGAAGGACTAGCGGGGGCCCGACCTACGAGCAGTACTTC.

The chain carries TRBV5-6 and TRBJ2-7; no definite D call. The germline V and J ends were trimmed by 0 bases and 4 bases, with 17 bases remaining between them. The CDR3 sequence is 16 residues long. CDR1 SGHDT and CDR2 YYEEEE come from the germline V gene. The DNA of the CDR3 is TGTGCCAGCAGCTTGGAGTTGGGCAGGAATCTGTACGAGCAGTACTTC. Amino acids: CASSLELGRNLYEQYF.

This chain connects TRBV7-9 to TRBJ1-4, with a weak D call TRBD1 (6 bases). This CDR3 region has 14 residues. Trimming pared 1 base from V and 7 bases from J, leaving 10 bases between. Germline V gives CDR1 SEHNR, CDR2 FQNEAQ (reference sequence). CDR3 residues: CASSLEDSREKLFF. The CDR3 DNA reads TGTGCCAGCAGCTTAGAGGACAGTCGTGAAAAACTGTTTTTT.

The chain recombines TRBV5-1 with TRBJ1-1; D not certain. This CDR3 spans 14 amino acids. Germline values: CDR1 SGHRS, CDR2 YFSETQ. Trimming took 4 bases from V and 1 from J, leaving 11 bases between them. The CDR3 DNA reads TGCGCCAGCAGCCAAGACGGGAGGAACACTGAAGCTTTCTTT. Protein sequence: CASSQDGRNTEAFF.

This clone was found once. Additional DNA sequences in this sample encode the identical CDR3. V and J are TRBV7-2 and TRBJ1-3; D not certain. This CDR3 region has 15 residues. In germline, CDR1 is SGHTA, CDR2 FQGNSA. V was cut by 0 bases and J by 4 bases, with 10 bases left in between. The CDR3 here is CASSLAGGSGNTIYF. Written as DNA, the CDR3 is TGTGCCAGCAGCTTAGCGGGAGGGTCAGGAAACACCATATATTTT.

The genes are TRBV28 and TRBJ2-5, with a possible D match to TRBD2 (6 bases). Germline CDR1 is MDHEN and CDR2 is SYDVKM. This CDR3 contains 14 residues. The V end lost 10 bases, the J end lost 4 bases, and 19 bases lay between the germline ends. CDR3 in DNA: TGTGCCATCGCCTCTGGGGGGTCCCCAGAGACCCAGTACTTC. Encoded protein: CAIASGGSPETQYF.

This clone was found a few times. This chain uses TRBV6-2 or TRBV6-3 with TRBJ1-1; unclear D gene. V was clipped by 2 bases and J by 7 bases, with 8 bases between them. The germline gives CDR1 MNHEY, CDR2 SVGEGT. This CDR3 is 12 amino acids long. The CDR3 DNA sequence: TGTGCCAGCAGTTACCTGGCCCGTGAAGCTTTCTTT. Amino acid sequence: CASSYLAREAFF.

The chain is built from TRBV6-1 and TRBJ1-4, with unresolved D. V was clipped by 0 bases and J by 8 bases, with 13 bases between them. Germline V gives CDR1 MNHNS, CDR2 SASEGT. This CDR3 is built from 15 residues. The CDR3 coding sequence is TGTGCCAGCAGTGAAGCTGCGGCTGGGGAAGAAAAACTGTTTTTT. Its translation is CASSEAAAGEEKLFF.

V is TRBV10-3 and J is TRBJ1-4; 11 nucleotides agree with TRBD1. The CDR3 contains 14 residues. V shed 4 bases and J 7 bases; nucleotides not matched to a gene: 2. CDR1 and CDR2 from the germline V gene are ENHRY and SYGVKD. The CDR3 nucleotides are TGTGCCATCAGTGGGACAGGGGGCTTTGAAAAACTGTTTTTT. Residues: CAISGTGGFEKLFF.

The CDR3 loop is CASTGTGAEKLFF. CDR3 in DNA: TGTGCCAGCACCGGGACAGGGGCTGAAAAACTGTTTTTT. The rearrangement joins TRBV7-9 to TRBJ1-4; 10 bases fit TRBD1. The germline V gene encodes CDR1 SEHNR and CDR2 FQNEAQ (reference sequence). The CDR3 contains 13 residues. Trimming removed 7 bases from V and 7 bases from J; junction bases left unmatched: 3.

This clone was observed a few times. The V and J genes are TRBV21-1 and TRBJ1-2. TRBV21-1 has pseudogene status. The CDR3 has 15 residues. CDR3 sequence (DNA): TGTGCCAGCAGCAAAGAGAGGGAATATAACTATGGCTACACCTTC. Amino acids: CASSKEREYNYGYTF.